This paragraph covers one T cell receptor (beta chain) sequence. The CDR3 sequence is 15 residues long. The germline gives CDR1 LGHNA, CDR2 YNFKEQ. V was trimmed by 4 bases and J by 2 bases, leaving 14 bases between them. The source of the sample is a study of shared clonotypes between healthy human individuals. Profiled with immunoSEQ multiplex PCR; TCRdb holds only in-frame clones, not every one. This table has around 2.3 million clones, around 95% appearing once. V gene TRBV4-2 combines with J gene TRBJ2-5, with D perhaps being TRBD1 or TRBD2 (6 bases each). The sequence came from a young man in good health. The sequenced sample consisted of naive CD4+ T cells sorted from blood. Subset described: CD45RA+ positively selected. The CDR3 sequence is CASSRGAGEQETQYF. In nucleotides, the CDR3 is TGTGCCAGCAGCCGGGGGGCAGGGGAGCAAGAGACCCAGTACTTC.